Listed here is a single TCR beta chain. As yet, its antigen is unknown. These data come from a study of beta chain features in type 1 diabetes. Study as a whole: When patients were set against healthy donors, age, gender and cell yields were similar. Examination of sorted cells across all samples involved 90 million to 120 million cells.

CD4+ cells of the naive, central memory, regulatory and stem cell-like memory types were sorted via CD45RO/CCR7/CD25/CD127/CD95/CD27. Expressed TCRB transcripts were sequenced because the entire RNA isolate underwent reverse transcription. TCRdb keeps only in-frame clones here, not all; method: immunoSEQ multiplex PCR. Of 680,000 or so clones listed, roughly 13% were seen once; the top ten hold approximately 0.02%. Study-level points and caveats: There was a moderate but significant shortening of TCRB CDR3s in all four CD4+ subsets of Type 1 diabetes patients. The study found fewer insertions and more deletions at VDJ junctions in type 1 diabetes patients.

Germline V CDR1 and CDR2: MNHNS, SASEGT. CDR3 length equals 13 residues. V was shortened by 5 bases and J by 5 bases, with 10 bases between the two germline ends. The sequence came from a man aged 18 to 30 with type 1 diabetes. The rearrangement uses TRBV6-1 and TRBJ1-5; D possibly corresponds to TRBD1 (5 bases). Input material: naive CD4+ T cells from blood. Here the CDR3 DNA reads TGTGCCAGCAGTAGGCAGGGCGATCAGCCCCAGCATTTT. Translating gives CASSRQGDQPQHF.